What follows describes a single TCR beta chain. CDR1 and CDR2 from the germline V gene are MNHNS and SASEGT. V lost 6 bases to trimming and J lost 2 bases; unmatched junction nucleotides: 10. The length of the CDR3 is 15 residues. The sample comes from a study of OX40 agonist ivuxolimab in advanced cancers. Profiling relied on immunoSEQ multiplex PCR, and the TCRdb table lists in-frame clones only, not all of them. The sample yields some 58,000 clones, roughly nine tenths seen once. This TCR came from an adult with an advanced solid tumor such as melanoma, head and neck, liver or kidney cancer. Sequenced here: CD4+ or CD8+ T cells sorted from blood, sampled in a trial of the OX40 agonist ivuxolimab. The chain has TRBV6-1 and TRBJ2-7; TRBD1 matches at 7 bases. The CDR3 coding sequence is TGTGCCAGCAGCTCTCCCGGGACAGTAACCTACGAGCAGTACTTC. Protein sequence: CASSSPGTVTYEQYF.